The present T cell receptor (beta chain) was sequenced within a study of blood T cell repertoires in COVID-19. Study as a whole: COVID-19 samples from acute and convalescent phases originated in the United States, Italy and Spain. Nucleic acid was either cDNA or gDNA, and it came from T cells, B-cell-depleted T cells, or PBMCs.

This clone has just a few counts. Germline-derived CDR1 and CDR2 are SGHRS and YFSETQ. Trimming cost V 0 bases and J 5 bases, with 12 bases left between them. The CDR3 covers 14 residues. As originally analysed: For nucleated cells, counts were estimated from reference gene primer amplification. Assay used: immunoSEQ multiplex PCR; TCRdb lists only in-frame clones, some missing. Clone size and V and J calls were adopted from that table, with D and trimming inferred from the DNA. In the table there are around 100,000 clones, 80% to 85% of which are singletons. The chain recombines TRBV5-1 with TRBJ2-7, with D possibly being TRBD2 (6 bases). The clonotype comes from a woman in her 70s with acute or convalescent COVID-19. Source material: peripheral blood. CDR3 region: CASSLDPTSHEQYF. For the CDR3, the DNA is TGCGCCAGCAGCTTGGATCCGACTAGTCACGAGCAGTACTTC.